This TCR beta chain comes out of a study of somatic mutations in cytotoxic T cells in rheumatoid arthritis (dated by TCRdb to 2015 to 2018). In terms of the full investigation: Right after diagnosis and prior to the start of any treatment, approximately 30 ml EDTA of peripheral blood was drawn from patients. Sorted V beta1+ cells also underwent TCRB sequencing, and some V beta antibody-stained T-cell populations were flow-sorted at nearly 100% purity on a FACSAria II or Sony SH800. Whether expanded CD8+ T-cell clones in untreated, newly diagnosed rheumatoid arthritis carry somatic mutations was the study question, and clonality was characterized with TCRB deep sequencing. TCRB deep sequencing was performed for 65 rheumatoid arthritis patients and about 20 healthy controls. Patient and control groups had essentially identical median ages. Overall results and qualifications from the work: In about an eighth of the 65 patients, more than 20% of CD8+ cells belonged to the largest CD8+ clone, while several identical CD8+ TCRB sequences were shared between blood and synovial fluid. The finding that TRBV07 was slightly underrepresented in patients was left unadjusted for multiple comparisons. In patients, CD8+ clonality rose with age (Spearman r ≈ 0.49), which was not the case in healthy controls. CD8+ T-cell clonality in rheumatoid arthritis patients was not significantly different from that in age-matched healthy controls. It was unknown which antigens the expanded CD8+ clones targeted, and their absence from virus-specific databases did not exclude viral specificity.

Concerning this clone: What this receptor recognizes is not known. The record has no base qualities; no much larger clone is one base away.

Flow cytometry confirmed the purity of CD4+ and CD8+ cells that had been isolated by positive magnetic bead selection on an AutoMACS. Clonal expansions were first screened by flow cytometry with a TCR V beta antibody panel, then characterized by TCRB deep sequencing of sorted CD8+ fractions. Peripheral blood mononuclear cells were obtained using density gradient separation with Ficoll-Paque PLUS. Using Nucleospin Tissue or Tissue XS kits, DNA was extracted from CD4-enriched, CD8-enriched or PBMC samples, with quantification by a Qubit 2.0 fluorometer. The immunoSEQ assay was applied to genomic DNA for TCRB CDR3 sequencing. Per the original workflow: Patient CD8+ clones larger than 1% were compared against published virus-specific TCRB sequences, and only a few matched. Analyses were restricted to productive TCRB rearrangements. A clone was defined by a unique TCRB CDR3 sequence, and clonality was computed as a productive clonality index based on Shannon entropy. The template counts of each clone relative to the total templates per sample were used to calculate repertoire overlap between two samples. V-gene usage measured by flow cytometry correlated with TCRB sequencing V-gene usage, with a Spearman r of 0.6 to 0.65. TCRdb stores this immuneACCESS table with in-frame sequences only. Part of the clones is absent; in the studies checked, under half of the shortfall reflects unresolved V genes, and no reason is known for the rest. Clone size and V and J calls were adopted from that table, with D and trimming inferred from the DNA. The sample table contains about 23,000 clones; only one count was recorded for 65% to 85% of them. Of the sample, roughly 10% is held by the ten largest clones.

From cysteine to phenylalanine, the CDR3 is 14 amino acids long. Just CDR3 DNA is preserved here, 42 bases in frame from base 1. V is pared back by 2 bases and J by 11 bases, with 17 bases lying between the germline termini. The germline V gene supplies CDR1 SGHDT and CDR2 YYEEEE. Sequencing was carried out using CD8+ T cells sorted from blood. This TCR came from an adult with rheumatoid arthritis. Recombination connected TRBV5-6 to TRBJ1-3, with a tentative D gene TRBD1 over 6 matching bases. CDR3 protein: CASSFALPGQAIYF. The base sequence is TGTGCCAGCAGCTTCGCTCTTCCGGGACAAGCCATATATTTT.